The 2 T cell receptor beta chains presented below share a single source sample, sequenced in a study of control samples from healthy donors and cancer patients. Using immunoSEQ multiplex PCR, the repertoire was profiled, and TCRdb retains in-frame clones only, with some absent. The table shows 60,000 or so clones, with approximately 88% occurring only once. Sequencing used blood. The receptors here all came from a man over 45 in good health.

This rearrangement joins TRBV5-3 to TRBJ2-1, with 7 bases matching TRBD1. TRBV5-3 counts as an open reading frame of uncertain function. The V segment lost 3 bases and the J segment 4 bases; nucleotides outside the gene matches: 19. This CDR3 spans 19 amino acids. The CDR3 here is CARSYPGGIGAEKYNEQFF. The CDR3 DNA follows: TGTGCCAGAAGCTACCCAGGGGGTATAGGGGCAGAGAAATACAATGAGCAGTTCTTC.

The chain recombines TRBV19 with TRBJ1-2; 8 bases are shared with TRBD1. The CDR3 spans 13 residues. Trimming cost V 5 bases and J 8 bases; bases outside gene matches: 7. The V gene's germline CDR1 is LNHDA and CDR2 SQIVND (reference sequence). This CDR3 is CASSPTGEGGYTF. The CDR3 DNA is TGTGCCAGTAGTCCGACAGGGGAGGGGGGCTACACCTTC.